This T cell receptor beta chain was identified during a study of OX40 agonist ivuxolimab in advanced cancers. Findings of the study overall: Dose levels from 0.1 to 3.0 mg/kg saw CD4+ and CD8+ blood T cells expand clonally by week 6.

The repertoire was sequenced with immunoSEQ multiplex PCR; TCRdb's copy has only in-frame clones and lacks some. This table has tens of thousands of clones, under 90% appearing once. Details on this clone: What it binds is not known.

This CDR3 spans 14 amino acids. The germline gives CDR1 KGHSH, CDR2 LQKENI. V gave up 2 bases and J gave up 4 bases, with 11 bases separating them. This specimen consisted of CD4+ or CD8+ T cells sorted from blood, obtained in a trial of the OX40 agonist ivuxolimab. The receptor's source is an adult with an advanced solid tumor such as melanoma, head and neck, liver or kidney cancer. The V call is TRBV18, the J call TRBJ1-2; TRBD1 might be the D (5 bases). The DNA of the CDR3 is TGTGCCAGCTCACCAGGGGCGGAACCCTATGGCTACACCTTC. This translates into CASSPGAEPYGYTF.